The TCR beta chain under discussion was sequenced for a study of shared clonotypes between healthy human individuals. Points from the study as a whole: Sampling involved blood alone; tissue repertoires likely differ.

The CDR3 runs to 15 residues. Germline V gene sequence: CDR1 KGHSH, CDR2 LQKENI. Deletions cut 2 bases from V and 3 bases from J, with 11 bases between. Deep was the level used in running the assay. Original processing notes: Filtering was not the same, since immunoSEQ gave junction-only sequences without quality scores. Only in-frame clones appear in the TCRdb table, and some are missing; sequencing was by immunoSEQ multiplex PCR. The V and J calls and clone size were taken over from that table, and D and trimming were inferred from the DNA. The table includes around 500,000 clones, 70% to 80% detected once. Points on this clone: What it recognizes is unknown.

Healthy HIV-negative adults with no recent acute infections or vaccinations were recruited as donors. The chain couples TRBV18 to TRBJ1-3; tentatively, D is TRBD1 (5 bases). The specimen sequenced was PBMCs. This sequence was found in a woman aged 40-49 years in good health. Some clones in this sample may be carry-over from other donors' samples. The CDR3 nucleotides read TGTGCCAGCTCACCAGGGCAGGGAAATGGAAACACCATATATTTT. Protein: CASSPGQGNGNTIYF.